Listed below are T cell receptor beta chains from one sample, sequenced in a study of identical twins. TCRdb re-called the 5' RACE reads with MiXCR, one entry per CDR3 protein. The table lists a few hundred thousand distinct CDR3 sequences, roughly 13% of them singletons. These sequences were also reported in another study, on yellow fever vaccine responses in identical twins.

The sample consisted of memory (CD45RO+) T cells sorted from blood. These receptors were taken from a woman between 18 and 29 years old in good health. Both conserved end residues are part of each CDR3. D genes are given only for firm matches. Where a row states a size, it is once, few, many or the class of an expanded clone; other rows omit it.

V: TRBV10-3; D: -; length: 15; J: TRBJ2-7; size: few; DNA: TGTGCCATCAGTGAGTCTTTCGGCAGGAGCTACGAGCAGTACTTC; CDR3: CAISESFGRSYEQYF
V: TRBV5-1; D: TRBD1; length: 18; J: TRBJ2-4; size: -; DNA: TGCGCCAGCAGCTTGGGCGTAACAACAGGGGGCGCGCGGAACATTCAGTACTTC; CDR3: CASSLGVTTGGARNIQYF
V: TRBV11-3; D: TRBD1; length: 16; J: TRBJ2-3; size: -; DNA: TGTGCCAGCAGCTTAGGGGGACAGGGAGTGACAGATACGCAGTATTTT; CDR3: CASSLGGQGVTDTQYF
V: TRBV5-4; D: TRBD1; length: 13; J: TRBJ2-7; size: -; DNA: TGTGCCAGCAGCCGGACAGGGGCCTACGAGCAGTACTTC; CDR3: CASSRTGAYEQYF
V: TRBV5-6; D: -; length: 13; J: TRBJ2-5; size: -; DNA: TGTGCCAGCAGCTTGGACAAAAGCGAGACCCAGTACTTC; CDR3: CASSLDKSETQYF
V: TRBV5-6; D: -; length: 15; J: TRBJ2-4; size: few; DNA: TGTGCCAGCAGCGCGGACGGATTAGCCAAAAACATTCAGTACTTC; CDR3: CASSADGLAKNIQYF
V: TRBV7-9; D: -; length: 15; J: TRBJ1-2; size: -; DNA: TGTGCCAGCAGCCTGGACGGGAATTTTCCCTCCGGCTACACCTTC; CDR3: CASSLDGNFPSGYTF
V: TRBV15; D: -; length: 15; J: TRBJ2-1; size: many; DNA: TGTGCCACCAGCAGCAGGGGAGGAGACTACAATGAGCAGTTCTTC; CDR3: CATSSRGGDYNEQFF
V: TRBV7-9; D: TRBD2; length: 15; J: TRBJ2-7; size: many; DNA: TGTGCCAGCAGCTTAAGCGGGACCACCTCCTACGAGCAGTACTTC; CDR3: CASSLSGTTSYEQYF
V: TRBV5-1; D: -; length: 15; J: TRBJ1-3; size: few; DNA: TGCGCCAGCAAAGCAACAGGAGACTCTGGAAACACCATATATTTT; CDR3: CASKATGDSGNTIYF
V: TRBV5-1; D: -; length: 19; J: TRBJ2-6; size: -; DNA: TGCGCCAGCAGCTGGAACCGGGACGGACTCCTCTCTGGGGCCAACGTCCTGACTTTC; CDR3: CASSWNRDGLLSGANVLTF
V: TRBV28; D: TRBD1; length: 16; J: TRBJ2-7; size: few; DNA: TGTGCCAGCAGTTTACTCGCCGGGACAGCGAGTTACGAGCAGTACTTC; CDR3: CASSLLAGTASYEQYF
V: TRBV24-1; D: -; length: 14; J: TRBJ2-6; size: many; DNA: TGTGCCACCAGTCCCTATGCTGGGGCCAACGTCCTGACTTTC; CDR3: CATSPYAGANVLTF
V: TRBV20-1; D: TRBD2; length: 16; J: TRBJ2-2; size: few; DNA: TGCAGTGCCCGATCCGGGACTAGATCGAACACCGGGGAGCTGTTTTTT; CDR3: CSARSGTRSNTGELFF
V: TRBV4-1; D: -; length: 15; J: TRBJ1-6; size: few; DNA: TGCGCCAGCAGCCAACCCGGGACACGGGATCGTTCCCTCCACTTT; CDR3: CASSQPGTRDRSLHF
V: TRBV12-3/TRBV12-4; D: -; length: 14; J: TRBJ2-7; size: many; DNA: TGTGCCAGCAGTTCGGGCCTAACATCCTACGAGCAGTACTTC; CDR3: CASSSGLTSYEQYF
V: TRBV5-6; D: -; length: 11; J: TRBJ2-3; size: many; DNA: TGTGCCAGCAGCTTTCTCGATACGCAGTATTTT; CDR3: CASSFLDTQYF
V: TRBV4-3; D: -; length: 18; J: TRBJ2-2; size: -; DNA: TGCGCCAGCAGCCAAAGTGACCTCCAAGGTGCCCGTTCGGGGGAGCTGTTTTTT; CDR3: CASSQSDLQGARSGELFF
V: TRBV20-1; D: TRBD2; length: 13; J: TRBJ2-7; size: -; DNA: TGCAGTGCCCGACTAGCGGAACCCTACGAGCAGTACTTC; CDR3: CSARLAEPYEQYF
V: TRBV18; D: TRBD2; length: 16; J: TRBJ2-3; size: few; DNA: TGTGCCAGCTCACCCCTAAGACTAGCTTATACAGATACGCAGTATTTT; CDR3: CASSPLRLAYTDTQYF
V: TRBV29-1; D: -; length: 12; J: TRBJ2-5; size: -; DNA: TGCAGCGTTGTTGCGGGGCAAGAGACCCAGTACTTC; CDR3: CSVVAGQETQYF
V: TRBV6-5; D: -; length: 13; J: TRBJ1-1; size: many; DNA: TGTGCCAGCAGTACCCGACAGAACACTGAAGCTTTCTTT; CDR3: CASSTRQNTEAFF
V: TRBV7-2; D: TRBD2; length: 17; J: TRBJ2-7; size: medium-sized; DNA: TGTGCCAGCAGCTTTGTGAGCGGGAGAGCCCAATCCTACGAGCAGTACTTC; CDR3: CASSFVSGRAQSYEQYF
V: TRBV24-1; D: -; length: 10; J: TRBJ2-5; size: few; DNA: TGTGCCACCCCTCGGGAGACCCAGTACTTC; CDR3: CATPRETQYF
V: TRBV14; D: -; length: 13; J: TRBJ1-6; size: -; DNA: TGTGCCAGCAGCCAAGATGAAGGGATTTCCCTCCACTTT; CDR3: CASSQDEGISLHF
V: TRBV12-3/TRBV12-4; D: -; length: 15; J: TRBJ1-5; size: many; DNA: TGTGCCAGCAGTTTAACAGGGCCGTCTAGGCAGCCCCAGCATTTT; CDR3: CASSLTGPSRQPQHF
V: TRBV29-1; D: -; length: 13; J: TRBJ2-1; size: -; DNA: TGCAGCGCATCAAGACAATCCTACAATGAGCAGTTCTTC; CDR3: CSASRQSYNEQFF
V: TRBV29-1; D: TRBD2; length: 18; J: TRBJ2-5; size: few; DNA: TGCAGCATCGGTGGGGGAGGGAGACTTGAAGCCGGGGAAGAGACCCAGTACTTC; CDR3: CSIGGGGRLEAGEETQYF
V: TRBV2; D: -; length: 15; J: TRBJ1-6; size: -; DNA: TGTGCCAGCAGCCCCGAGACAGTTTATAATTCACCCCTCCACTTT; CDR3: CASSPETVYNSPLHF
V: TRBV27; D: -; length: 15; J: TRBJ2-5; size: -; DNA: TGTGCCAGCAGCGCAGTGTATATTGCTGATGAGACCCAGTACTTC; CDR3: CASSAVYIADETQYF
V: TRBV5-1; D: -; length: 17; J: TRBJ2-1; size: few; DNA: TGCGCCAGCAGCTTGGGGGCCTTTCGTTTCTCCTACAATGAGCAGTTCTTC; CDR3: CASSLGAFRFSYNEQFF
V: TRBV20-1; D: -; length: 14; J: TRBJ2-5; size: -; DNA: TGCAGTGCTAGTCGGCAGGAGTACCAAGAGACCCAGTACTTC; CDR3: CSASRQEYQETQYF
V: TRBV25-1; D: TRBD1; length: 16; J: TRBJ2-2; size: -; DNA: TGTGCCAGCAGTGGGGGGACAGGGGGTCGCGTCGGGGAGCTGTTTTTT; CDR3: CASSGGTGGRVGELFF
V: TRBV4-3; D: -; length: 14; J: TRBJ2-3; size: -; DNA: TGCGCCAGCAGCCTGGAGGTGGGGACGGATACGCAGTATTTT; CDR3: CASSLEVGTDTQYF
V: TRBV11-2; D: -; length: 12; J: TRBJ1-6; size: few; DNA: TGTGCCAGCAGCACACAGAATTCACCCCTCCACTTT; CDR3: CASSTQNSPLHF
V: TRBV20-1; D: TRBD2; length: 11; J: TRBJ2-1; size: many; DNA: TGCAGTGCTAGAGACTGGGAGGGGCAGTTCTTC; CDR3: CSARDWEGQFF
V: TRBV10-3; D: -; length: 12; J: TRBJ1-2; size: many; DNA: TGTGCCATCAGTGAACAGGAGCGGGGCTACACCTTC; CDR3: CAISEQERGYTF
V: TRBV5-1; D: TRBD2; length: 15; J: TRBJ2-5; size: many; DNA: TGCGCCAGCAGCTTGGATGGGACTAGCAGCGAGACCCAGTACTTC; CDR3: CASSLDGTSSETQYF
V: TRBV2; D: -; length: 13; J: TRBJ2-7; size: many; DNA: TGTGCCAGCAGTGAAGCGCTTCTTGACGAGCAGTACTTC; CDR3: CASSEALLDEQYF
V: TRBV5-6; D: -; length: 14; J: TRBJ2-7; size: few; DNA: TGTGCCAGCAGCTTGGGGACAGTTACCTACGAGCAGTACTTC; CDR3: CASSLGTVTYEQYF
V: TRBV12-3/TRBV12-4; D: TRBD1; length: 14; J: TRBJ2-2; size: many; DNA: TGTGCCAGCAGTTTGACAGGGGCTTTCGGGGAGCTGTTTTTT; CDR3: CASSLTGAFGELFF
V: TRBV24-1; D: -; length: 15; J: TRBJ1-1; size: few; DNA: TGTACCACCAGGCCGTTAAGGGAAACGAACACTGAAGCTTTCTTT; CDR3: CTTRPLRETNTEAFF
V: TRBV7-3; D: TRBD2; length: 16; J: TRBJ2-1; size: -; DNA: TGTGCCAGCAGCCCTAGGTCTAGCGGGGGCTACAATGAGCAGTTCTTC; CDR3: CASSPRSSGGYNEQFF
V: TRBV5-1; D: -; length: 15; J: TRBJ2-7; size: many; DNA: TGCGCCAGCAGAATTCGAGACTCCTCTTGGGACGAGCAGTACTTC; CDR3: CASRIRDSSWDEQYF
V: TRBV12-3/TRBV12-4; D: -; length: 13; J: TRBJ1-5; size: many; DNA: TGTGCCAGCAGGACACAGGGAGCTCAGCCCCAGCATTTT; CDR3: CASRTQGAQPQHF
V: TRBV24-1; D: -; length: 15; J: TRBJ2-7; size: -; DNA: TGTGCCACCAGTGATCCGGCGACTAGTTTCGGCGAGCAGTACTTC; CDR3: CATSDPATSFGEQYF